Listed below are T cell receptor beta chains from one sample, sequenced in a study of CD8+ T cells in alopecia areata. The table came from immunoSEQ multiplex PCR; TCRdb's copy has only in-frame clones and leaves some out. The sample carries some 200,000 clones, about 56% recorded once. Sequencing used CD8+ T cells sorted from blood. The receptors derive from a human donor in good health. Each CDR3 is given with its conserved first and last residue. Fields, in order: clone size, V gene, CDR3 protein. Not all rows give a size; the values are once, few, many and, for expanded clones, a class.

abundance: NA
v_gene: TRBV23-1
CDR3aa: CASSQASHGGADTEAFF

abundance: NA
v_gene: TRBV5-6
CDR3aa: CASSPGGAGEQYF

abundance: NA
v_gene: TRBV27
CDR3aa: CASSLWGGETQYF

abundance: few
v_gene: TRBV5-6
CDR3aa: CASSKWGQGATYEQYF

abundance: NA
v_gene: TRBV7-9
CDR3aa: CASSGRAVGTEAFF

abundance: few
v_gene: TRBV23-1
CDR3aa: CASSRPASGNTIYF

abundance: NA
v_gene: TRBV6-5
CDR3aa: CASSPDLDRATEAFF

abundance: NA
v_gene: TRBV27
CDR3aa: CASSSIGGGNIQYF

abundance: NA
v_gene: TRBV13
CDR3aa: CASSLEVVHNEQFF

abundance: few
v_gene: TRBV11-2
CDR3aa: CASSPGDTGGNYEQYF

abundance: NA
v_gene: TRBV2
CDR3aa: CASTTWRGTALGGYGYTF

abundance: NA
v_gene: TRBV4-1
CDR3aa: CASSQDGPQPEEKLFF

abundance: NA
v_gene: TRBV4-1
CDR3aa: CASSQDAAENYGYTF

abundance: few
v_gene: TRBV18
CDR3aa: CASSPLGGANTEAFF

abundance: NA
v_gene: TRBV7-9
CDR3aa: CASRHADYGYTF

abundance: NA
v_gene: TRBV7-9
CDR3aa: CASSSGRVEAETQYF